These 20 T cell receptor beta chains originate from one sample sequenced in a study of T cells in Graves' hyperthyroidism and ophthalmopathy. RNA transcripts served as the template for amplifying TCR beta CDR3 regions. HTBI primers were the set used in a first-round RT-PCR of the TCR CDR3. TCRdb passed the multiplex PCR reads through MiXCR, listing each CDR3 protein once. This sample yields about 640,000 distinct CDR3 sequences, of which around 20% are seen a single time; 30% to 40% belongs to the top ten. Specimen: blood. The receptors come from a man aged 30-40 years with Graves' ophthalmopathy.

V usage is TRBV5-1 and J usage is TRBJ2-3; the match to TRBD2 covers 11 bases. The CDR3 has 17 residues. The germline V gene encodes CDR1 SGHRS and CDR2 YFSETQ. The ends lost 0 bases at V and 5 bases at J; junction bases unmatched: 8. In nucleotides, the CDR3 is TGCGCCAGCAGCTTGGCCCGGCTAGCGGGGGGTGAAGATACGCAGTATTTT. As protein: CASSLARLAGGEDTQYF.

The V gene is TRBV7-9, the J gene TRBJ1-2, with D unresolved. The germline V and J ends were trimmed by 8 bases and 1 base, with 14 bases remaining between them. The CDR3 totals 14 residues. Germline V CDR1 and CDR2: SEHNR, FQNEAQ (reference sequence). The CDR3 loop reads CASHAGGFNYGYTF. The CDR3, as DNA: TGTGCCAGCCATGCGGGCGGATTTAACTATGGCTACACCTTC.

This chain uses TRBV11-3 with TRBJ1-1; D call uncertain. This CDR3 has 11 amino acids. Germline CDR1 SGHNT, CDR2 YENEEA. V dropped 4 bases and J dropped 7 bases, with 7 bases sitting between them. The CDR3 bases are TGTGCCAGCAGCTCGGGAAGTGAAGCTTTCTTT. It specifies CASSSGSEAFF.

This clonotype appeared a single time. J is TRBJ1-1 and V is TRBV2; D is possibly TRBD1 (6 bases). Trimming shortened V by 8 bases and J by 2 bases, and 18 bases separated the two germline ends. Germline V gene sequence: CDR1 SNHLY, CDR2 FYNNEI. The CDR3 consists of 15 residues. The CDR3 protein is CASWVAGGLNTEAFF. The CDR3 region has the DNA TGTGCCAGCTGGGTGGCGGGGGGCCTCAACACTGAAGCTTTCTTT.

This clonotype showed up just a few times. This chain connects TRBV4-1 to TRBJ2-1; possibly TRBD2 for D (5 bases). CDR3 length: 13 residues. Trimming cost V 4 bases and J 3 bases, with 7 bases left between them. The germline CDR1 and CDR2 sequences are MGHRA and YSYEKL. CDR3 protein: CASSPRDYNEQFF. As DNA, the CDR3 is TGCGCCAGCAGCCCCCGGGACTACAATGAGCAGTTCTTC.

This clonotype was recorded a few times. The rearrangement joins TRBV27 to TRBJ2-1; 7 nucleotides line up with TRBD1. This CDR3 spans 14 amino acids. V gave up 2 bases and J gave up 8 bases; unmatched junction bases: 6. Germline values: CDR1 MNHEY, CDR2 SMNVEV (reference sequence). The CDR3 DNA reads as TGTGCCAGCAGTTTAGAGGGGGCTAGAGATGAGCAGTTCTTC. Protein sequence: CASSLEGARDEQFF.

This clonotype turned up a few times. In DNA, the CDR3 is TGCGCCAGCAGCCCCCTGGTTACGAACGAAAAACTGTTTTTT. Amino acid sequence: CASSPLVTNEKLFF. The chain couples TRBV4-1 to TRBJ1-4; D remains ambiguous. The CDR3 length is 14 residues. Germline CDR1 is MGHRA and CDR2 is YSYEKL. The germline V and J ends were trimmed by 4 bases and 8 bases, with 14 bases remaining between them.

This clonotype was seen at least ten times. The J gene is TRBJ1-5, the V gene TRBV15; D may be TRBD1 (5 bases). CDR3 length equals 15 residues. The V end was cut by 0 bases, the J end by 4 bases, with 10 bases between. CDR1 LNHNV and CDR2 YYDKDF come from the germline V gene (reference sequence). CDR3 bases: TGTGCCACCAGCAGAGATCTAGGGGTTAATCAGCCCCAGCATTTT. Translated, it gives CATSRDLGVNQPQHF.

V is TRBV29-1 and J is TRBJ1-1, with D possibly being TRBD1 (5 bases). Trimming pared 4 bases from V and 1 base from J, leaving 13 bases between. The CDR3 consists of 14 residues. CDR1 and CDR2 from the germline V gene are SQVTM and ANQGSEA. The CDR3 protein is CSVGPPRGNTEAFF. The DNA of the CDR3 is TGCAGCGTTGGACCCCCGAGGGGGAACACTGAAGCTTTCTTT.

The CDR3 nucleotides read TGTGCCAGCAGTTCCGCAGCACCCGGGACAGTAAGAGGCTACACCTTC. Its translation: CASSSAAPGTVRGYTF. This sequence joins TRBV27 and TRBJ1-2, with 7 bases matching TRBD1. The CDR3 loop spans 16 amino acids. V was clipped by 4 bases and J by 8 bases; unmatched bases: 16. Germline CDR1 is MNHEY and CDR2 is SMNVEV (reference sequence).

The chain is built from TRBV7-9 and TRBJ2-1; the D is unclear. V gave up 5 bases and J gave up 0 bases, with 14 bases separating them. The CDR3 is made up of 16 amino acids. CDR1 is SEHNR and CDR2 is FQNEAQ in the germline V gene (reference sequence). CDR3 in amino acids: CASSGSRGSSYNEQFF. CDR3 sequence (DNA): TGTGCCAGCAGCGGATCTCGCGGAAGCTCCTACAATGAGCAGTTCTTC.

This clonotype occurred a few times. The chain uses TRBV24-1 and TRBJ2-1, with D perhaps matching TRBD2 (5 bases). Between the trimmed V and J ends, which lost 0 bases and 2 bases, there was a span of 10 bases. Looked up from germline, CDR1 is KGHDR and CDR2 is SFDVKD. The CDR3 has 16 residues. The DNA of the CDR3 is TGTGCCACCAGTGATTTGCGGTCCGGGGCCTACAATGAGCAGTTCTTC. It encodes CATSDLRSGAYNEQFF.

This clonotype was recorded a few times. At one of its ends the junction is not consistent with the germline gene, which may arise from a read error. This chain joins TRBV7-7 and TRBJ2-2; possible D gene TRBD1, 5 bases. From germline, CDR1 is SSHAT and CDR2 FNYEAQ (reference sequence). The CDR3 runs to 14 residues. Here the CDR3 DNA reads TGTGCTAGCAGCTCCAGGGAAAACACCGGGGAGCTGTTTTTT. Translating it yields CASSSRENTGELFF.

In this sample, this clonotype turned up many times. This chain connects TRBV28 to TRBJ1-1; TRBD1 might be the D (5 bases). The CDR3 is 15 amino acids. Trimming shortened V by 4 bases and J by 1 base, and 13 bases separated the two germline ends. Germline CDR1 is MDHEN and CDR2 is SYDVKM. CDR3 residues: CASSSTGAANTEAFF. CDR3 nucleotides: TGTGCCAGCAGTTCGACCGGGGCCGCGAACACTGAAGCTTTCTTT. The full variable domain, with the rest looked up from reference TRBV28 and TRBJ1-1, is DVKVTQSSRYLVKRTGEKVFLECVQDMDHENMFWYRQDPGLGLRLIYFSYDVKMKEKGDIPEGYSVSREKKERFSLILESASTNQTSMYLCASSSTGAANTEAFFGQGTRLTVV.

The gene calls are TRBV7-3 and TRBJ2-2; 7 nucleotides line up with TRBD2. This CDR3 spans 16 amino acids. J was trimmed by 4 bases and V by 5 bases; bases with no gene match: 10. Germline V gene sequence: CDR1 SGHTA, CDR2 FQGTGA. The DNA for the CDR3 is TGTGCCAGCAGCCAGACTAGCCCTCCGGGCACCGGGGAGCTGTTTTTT. Its protein is CASSQTSPPGTGELFF.

This clonotype is deemed medium-sized. The chain recombines TRBV10-3 with TRBJ2-7; the match to TRBD1 covers 8 bases. This CDR3 is 15 amino acids long. Germline V lookup: CDR1 ENHRY, CDR2 SYGVKD. J was trimmed by 3 bases and V by 6 bases; bases with no gene match: 10. In nucleotides, the CDR3 is TGTGCCATCAGCTACTCCGGGACAGGTCTCTACGAGCAGTACTTC. Translation gives CAISYSGTGLYEQYF.

Concerning this clonotype: Likely a read error: the CDR3 ends without its conserved phenylalanine or tryptophan. The J gene is TRBJ2-1, the V gene TRBV7-2; TRBD2 matches 7 bases. The J segment lost 0 bases and the V segment lost 5 bases, leaving 4 bases of the junction unmatched. Germline CDR1 and CDR2: SGHTA and FQGNSA. The CDR3 length is 15 residues. CDR3: CASSDGRSSYNEQFL. The CDR3 DNA is TGTGCCAGCAGCGACGGGAGGAGCTCCTACAATGAGCAGTTCCTC.

Only a few counts were recorded for this clonotype. The chain combines TRBV7-6 with TRBJ2-7; TRBD2 might be the D (5 bases). The germline gives CDR1 SGHVS, CDR2 FNYEAQ. This CDR3 comprises 16 residues. With 5 bases removed from V and 0 bases from J, the gap between germline ends came to 17 bases. The DNA for the CDR3 is TGTGCCAGCAGCCTACGGACTCGACCCCTCTCCTACGAGCAGTACTTC. The encoded protein is CASSLRTRPLSYEQYF.

J is TRBJ2-1 and V is TRBV13; D is undetermined. The CDR3 totals 14 residues. Germline V gene lookup returns CDR1 PRHDT and CDR2 FYEKMQ (reference sequence). The germline V and J ends were trimmed by 5 bases and 5 bases, with 13 bases remaining between them. The CDR3 region is CASSTQRHNNEQFF. The CDR3 DNA sequence: TGTGCCAGCAGCACCCAGAGGCACAACAATGAGCAGTTCTTC.

This clonotype showed up just a few times. The chain carries TRBV5-7 and TRBJ2-5; TRBD2 agrees at 9 bases. TRBV5-7 is noted as an ORF with a role that remains uncertain. The trim removed 4 bases at V and 1 base at J, leaving 8 bases unmatched. The length of the CDR3 is 16 residues. CDR3 sequence: CASSLLSGGPQETQYF. CDR3 sequence (DNA): TGTGCCAGCAGCCTACTTAGCGGGGGCCCCCAAGAGACCCAGTACTTC.